The sequence of this TCR beta chain was determined in a study of T-cell memory formation after mild COVID-19. General study findings and limits: Contracting clones from day 15 to 85 had balanced CD4/CD8; later expanders favoured CD4+.

CDR3 length: 17 amino acids. Per germline, CDR1 MGHRA and CDR2 YSYEKL. Germline trimming cut 1 base from V and 5 bases from J; bases unmatched to any gene: 6. TCRalpha and TCRbeta libraries used 5'RACE with constant-segment primers and UMIs. TCRdb passed the 5' RACE reads through MiXCR, listing each CDR3 protein once. The table lists about 150,000 distinct CDR3 sequences, approximately 5.7% of them singletons. The table lists this clonotype with a few counts. Its specificity is unknown. This chain links TRBV4-1 with TRBJ2-5, with 14 bases that match TRBD2. The source of this sequence is an adult woman who had mild COVID-19 (a few samples of this study predate the infection). Cell type and time point are not known. Source material: PBMCs or a T cell subset sorted from them (not recorded which). The CDR3 DNA reads TGCGCCAGCAGCCAAGGGACTAGCGGGGGGATCGGGGAGACCCAGTACTTC. Amino acids: CASSQGTSGGIGETQYF.